These 23 T cell receptor beta chains were all obtained from the same sample, sequenced in a study of cytomegalovirus exposure and HLA in healthy donors. 60 Vbeta and 13 Jbeta primers were used in PCR. This table comes from immunoSEQ multiplex PCR, and its TCRdb copy is limited to in-frame clones, with some not included. The sample lists some 160,000 clones, 60% to 80% occurring once. Material: PBMCs. These receptors were obtained from a woman under 40 in good health and CMV-seronegative.

This rearrangement joins TRBV30 to TRBJ2-1, with 9 positions matching TRBD2. This CDR3 spans 16 amino acids. Per germline, CDR1 GTSNPN and CDR2 SVGIG (reference sequence). Trimming at V came to 2 bases and at J to 4 bases, leaving 9 bases not matched to a gene. For the CDR3, the DNA is TGTGCCTGGAGTCTAATCGCGGGGGGGCCTTACAATGAGCAGTTCTTC. Translating gives CAWSLIAGGPYNEQFF.

The chain recombines TRBV27 with TRBJ2-2; a possible D gene is TRBD2 (5 bases). From germline, CDR1 is MNHEY and CDR2 SMNVEV (reference sequence). Trimming took off 4 bases at V and 1 base at J, with 13 bases between the two ends. The CDR3 extends over 16 amino acids. The chain's CDR3 is CASSSPDYGNTGELFF. The CDR3 region has the DNA TGTGCCAGCAGTTCCCCTGACTACGGGAACACCGGGGAGCTGTTTTTT.

The rearrangement joins TRBV29-1 to TRBJ1-3; D gene unclear. The germline V gene has CDR1 SQVTM and CDR2 ANQGSEA. V was cut by 5 bases and J by 8 bases, with 10 bases left in between. This CDR3 is 11 amino acids long. Here the CDR3 DNA reads TGCAGCGTTTTATCAGAGGACACCATATATTTT. Translated, it gives CSVLSEDTIYF. The full variable domain, its missing parts supplied by reference TRBV29-1 and TRBJ1-3, is SAVISQKPSRDICQRGTSLTIQCQVDSQVTMMFWYRQQPGQSLTLIATANQGSEATYESGFVIDKFPISRPNLTFSTLTVSNMSPEDSSIYLCSVLSEDTIYFGEGSWLTVV.

The chain recombines TRBV30 with TRBJ1-1; weak D call: TRBD1 (6 bases). The V and J ends lost 2 bases and 11 bases respectively, with 18 bases between them. CDR1 GTSNPN and CDR2 SVGIG come from the germline V gene (reference sequence). This CDR3 contains 13 residues. The CDR3 region is CAWSRGATAPAFF. The CDR3 nucleotides are TGTGCCTGGAGTCGGGGGGCCACAGCCCCGGCTTTCTTT.

The V and J genes are TRBV5-6 and TRBJ1-3; 8 bases are a match to TRBD1. Germline V gives CDR1 SGHDT, CDR2 YYEEEE. This CDR3 contains 15 residues. The trim removed 5 bases at V and 0 bases at J, leaving 4 bases unmatched. CDR3 DNA sequence: TGTGCCAGCAGGGCAGGGGGCCTCTCTGGAAACACCATATATTTT. Amino acids: CASRAGGLSGNTIYF.

This sequence joins TRBV28 and TRBJ1-1; 7 nucleotides line up with TRBD1. The CDR3 runs 15 residues. Trimming took 8 bases from V and 0 from J; bases not matched to a gene: 9. Per germline, CDR1 MDHEN and CDR2 SYDVKM. CDR3: CASRRDSSMNTEAFF. DNA for the CDR3: TGTGCCAGCCGCCGGGACAGCTCCATGAACACTGAAGCTTTCTTT.

The V gene is TRBV6-5, the J gene TRBJ1-2; D not certain. Germline values: CDR1 MNHEY, CDR2 SVGAGI. V shed 8 bases and J shed 5 bases, with 18 bases lying between them. The length of the CDR3 is 14 residues. CDR3 loop: CASCARPYGYGYTF. The CDR3 DNA reads TGTGCCAGCTGCGCGCGGCCCTATGGATATGGCTACACCTTC.

This clone was seen a handful of times. The J gene is TRBJ2-5, the V gene TRBV7-6, with D perhaps matching TRBD1 (6 bases). From germline, CDR1 is SGHVS and CDR2 FNYEAQ. The CDR3 totals 15 residues. V gave up 2 bases and J gave up 5 bases, with 15 bases separating them. This CDR3 is CASSLLTGSGETQYF. CDR3 DNA sequence: TGTGCCAGCAGCTTACTAACAGGGTCGGGGGAGACCCAGTACTTC.

This sequence joins TRBV5-1 and TRBJ1-2; TRBD1 is a possible D gene (6 bases). This CDR3 contains 13 residues. With 4 bases removed from V and 5 bases from J, the gap between germline ends came to 12 bases. Germline lookup yields CDR1 SGHRS and CDR2 YFSETQ. CDR3 sequence: CASSDGQPYGYTF. The DNA for the CDR3 is TGCGCCAGCAGCGATGGACAGCCTTATGGCTACACCTTC.

The V call is TRBV5-4, the J call TRBJ1-2; the match to TRBD1 covers 7 bases. The CDR3 runs to 17 residues. Losses at the gene ends were 0 bases for V and 0 bases for J; bases not matched to a gene: 8. From germline, CDR1 is SGHNT and CDR2 YYREEE (reference sequence). The CDR3: CASSLGQGGEANYGYTF. The CDR3 nucleotides are TGTGCCAGCAGCTTGGGGCAGGGGGGAGAAGCTAACTATGGCTACACCTTC. Filled out from reference TRBV5-4 and TRBJ1-2, the complete variable domain reads ETGVTQSPTHLIKTRGQQVTLRCSSQSGHNTVSWYQQALGQGPQFIFQYYREEENGRGNFPPRFSGLQFPNYSSELNVNALELDDSALYLCASSLGQGGEANYGYTFGSGTRLTVV.

This clone was picked up a small number of times. The chain has TRBV18 and TRBJ2-2; 7 bases agree with TRBD1. This CDR3 region has 16 residues. The J segment lost 3 bases and the V segment lost 5 bases, leaving 9 bases of the junction unmatched. Germline loops: CDR1 KGHSH, CDR2 LQKENI. The CDR3 nucleotides are TGTGCCAGCTCATCTGACAGGGTATCGGACACCGGGGAGCTGTTTTTT. Translation: CASSSDRVSDTGELFF. The full variable domain, rest sourced from reference TRBV18 and TRBJ2-2, is NAGVMQNPRHLVRRRGQEARLRCSPMKGHSHVYWYRQLPEEGLKFMVYLQKENIIDESGMPKERFSAEFPKEGPSILRIQQVVRGDSAAYFCASSSDRVSDTGELFFGEGSRLTVL.

CDR3 protein: CASSQDRTSGGRNTGELFF. CDR3 in DNA: TGCGCCAGCAGCCAAGATCGGACTAGCGGGGGCCGTAACACCGGGGAGCTGTTTTTT. The rearrangement uses TRBV4-3 and TRBJ2-2; 13 bases fit TRBD2. The CDR3 contains 19 residues. Germline loops: CDR1 LGHNA, CDR2 YSLEER. After removal of 0 bases from V and 2 bases from J, the junction contained 6 bases not matched to a gene.

The chain carries TRBV18 and TRBJ2-5; D perhaps matches TRBD1 (6 bases). Deletions cut 6 bases from V and 0 bases from J, with 17 bases between. The V gene's germline CDR1 is KGHSH and CDR2 LQKENI. The length of the CDR3 is 16 residues. CDR3 protein: CASSQPGHLYQETQYF. In DNA form, the CDR3 reads TGTGCCAGCTCTCAACCGGGACACCTGTACCAAGAGACCCAGTACTTC. Variable domain in full (rest from reference TRBV18 and TRBJ2-5): NAGVMQNPRHLVRRRGQEARLRCSPMKGHSHVYWYRQLPEEGLKFMVYLQKENIIDESGMPKERFSAEFPKEGPSILRIQQVVRGDSAAYFCASSQPGHLYQETQYFGPGTRLLVL.

The V and J genes are TRBV20-1 and TRBJ1-4; D is possibly TRBD1 (5 bases). The CDR3 spans 11 residues. V gave up 2 bases and J gave up 8 bases, with 6 bases separating them. The germline gives CDR1 DFQATT, CDR2 SNEGSKA (reference sequence). CDR3 sequence reads: CSARQGEKLFF. DNA for the CDR3: TGCAGTGCTAGACAGGGCGAAAAACTGTTTTTT.

This chain links TRBV27 with TRBJ1-5; no reliable D call. There are 14 residues in the CDR3. Between the trimmed V and J ends, which lost 3 bases and 3 bases, there was a span of 9 bases. CDR1 and CDR2 (germline): MNHEY, SMNVEV (reference sequence). This CDR3 reads CASSFSRLNQPQHF. DNA for the CDR3: TGTGCCAGCAGTTTCTCCAGACTCAATCAGCCCCAGCATTTT.

This rearrangement joins TRBV5-4 to TRBJ2-2, with a weak D call TRBD2 (6 bases). Germline values: CDR1 SGHNT, CDR2 YYREEE (reference sequence). With 4 bases removed from V and 1 base from J, the gap between germline ends came to 11 bases. The CDR3 consists of 15 residues. For the CDR3, the DNA is TGTGCCAGCAGCGCCTCCGGGAGGAACACCGGGGAGCTGTTTTTT. Amino acid sequence: CASSASGRNTGELFF.

The chain employs TRBV15 and TRBJ2-7; 7 positions agree with TRBD1. V shed 0 bases, J shed 0 bases, and the junction held 2 bases outside the gene matches. Per germline, CDR1 LNHNV and CDR2 YYDKDF (reference sequence). CDR3 length equals 15 residues. CDR3 nucleotide sequence: TGTGCCACCAGCAGAGATCGGGACAGCTCCTACGAGCAGTACTTC. It yields the protein CATSRDRDSSYEQYF.

The rearrangement uses TRBV13 and TRBJ2-7, with TRBD1 matching 7 bases. V shed 4 bases, J shed 2 bases, and the junction held 8 bases outside the gene matches. This CDR3 spans 15 amino acids. The germline gives CDR1 PRHDT, CDR2 FYEKMQ (reference sequence). CDR3 protein: CASSSPGQPTYEQYF. For the CDR3, the DNA is TGTGCCAGCAGCTCTCCGGGACAGCCCACCTACGAGCAGTACTTC.

The rearrangement links TRBV6-5 to TRBJ1-6, with 7 bases lining up with TRBD1. After removal of 5 bases from V and 9 bases from J, the junction contained 7 bases not matched to a gene. The CDR3 totals 14 residues. In germline, CDR1 is MNHEY, CDR2 SVGAGI. The CDR3 loop reads CASSTRQGGSPLHF. CDR3 bases: TGTGCCAGCAGTACACGACAGGGTGGTTCACCCCTCCACTTT.

The chain links TRBV7-3 to TRBJ2-2, with TRBD2 matching over 14 bases. Trimming at V came to 5 bases and at J to 6 bases, leaving 5 bases not matched to a gene. Germline V gene data show CDR1 as SGHTA and CDR2 as FQGTGA. The CDR3 has 16 amino acids. CDR3 in amino acids: CASSPTSGGVPGELFF. The CDR3 DNA follows: TGTGCCAGCAGCCCGACTAGCGGGGGGGTACCCGGGGAGCTGTTTTTT.

This chain joins TRBV10-2 and TRBJ1-2, with D tentatively TRBD1 (5 bases). CDR1 is WSHSY and CDR2 is SAAADI in the germline V gene. The CDR3 has 15 amino acids. The V end lost 10 bases, the J end lost 8 bases, and 26 bases lay between the germline ends. The CDR3 DNA is TGCGCCACCGCGGGGGAGGCCGACGGGGGTCGAGGCTACACCTTC. As protein: CATAGEADGGRGYTF.

This clone has a handful of counts. The CDR3 DNA reads as TGTGCCAGCAGTGAAGATCGGGGGACCACTGAAGCTTTCTTT. Its protein is CASSEDRGTTEAFF. The V gene is TRBV6-1, the J gene TRBJ1-1, with D possibly matching TRBD1 (5 bases). Trimming removed 1 base at V and 4 bases at J, with 10 bases between. In germline, CDR1 is MNHNS, CDR2 SASEGT. The CDR3 runs 14 residues.

This chain connects TRBV27 to TRBJ2-7, with TRBD1 matching over 8 bases. The CDR3 contains 15 residues. Germline assignment: CDR1 MNHEY and CDR2 SMNVEV (reference sequence). Trimming removed 2 bases from V and 2 bases from J; junction bases left unmatched: 5. This CDR3 reads CASSLSPTGAYEQYF. The CDR3 DNA reads TGTGCCAGCAGTTTAAGCCCGACAGGGGCCTACGAGCAGTACTTC.